This T cell receptor beta chain was found in a study of CD8 T cells in Susac syndrome. Study conclusions and caveats: Only a relatively small number of individuals were included in the TCR sequencing and HLA analysis.

As concerns this clonotype: The target antigen is unknown.

V dropped 4 bases and J dropped 0 bases, with 18 bases sitting between them. CDR1 and CDR2 from the germline V gene are PRHDT and FYEKMQ (reference sequence). This CDR3 is 17 amino acids long. Random hexamers were used to reverse transcribe the RNA input (roughly 0.5 to 1 ug). The immunoSEQ assay covered 54 Vbeta and 13 Jbeta segments for CDR3. One entry per CDR3 protein, called by TCRdb with MiXCR from the immunoSEQ multiplex PCR reads. This table holds around 170,000 distinct CDR3 sequences, 85% to 95% found once. Material: CD8+ T cells from PBMCs. This TCR derives from a human donor with Susac syndrome. V is TRBV13 and J is TRBJ2-5; unclear D gene. In DNA, the CDR3 is TGTGCCAGCAGCTCCCCAGACGACGGAGTGTACCAAGAGACCCAGTACTTC. This gives the protein CASSSPDDGVYQETQYF.